Here is one TCR beta chain with its context. These data originate in a study of OX40 agonist ivuxolimab in advanced cancers. Assay: immunoSEQ multiplex PCR; the TCRdb copy retains only in-frame clones and omits some. The profile shows about 26,000 clones, roughly 86% of them singletons. Deletions cut 4 bases from V and 6 bases from J, with 13 bases between. The CDR3 has 14 amino acids. Germline lookup yields CDR1 SEHNR and CDR2 FQNEAQ (reference sequence). The gene calls are TRBV7-9 and TRBJ2-1; D may be TRBD2 (5 bases). The source of this sequence is an adult with an advanced solid tumor such as melanoma, head and neck, liver or kidney cancer. Material: CD4+ or CD8+ T cells sorted from blood, obtained in a trial of the OX40 agonist ivuxolimab. The CDR3 is CASSWNSGSNEQFF. CDR3 nucleotides: TGTGCCAGCAGCTGGAACAGCGGATCCAATGAGCAGTTCTTC.